This TCR beta chain was recovered during a study of OX40 agonist ivuxolimab in advanced cancers. Study-wide context: The costimulatory receptor OX40 (CD134) was targeted by ivuxolimab, a fully human IgG2 agonistic monoclonal antibody. Partial responses occurred in three dose-escalation patients: two with cutaneous melanoma and one with hepatocellular carcinoma. Peripheral TCRbeta sequencing was intended to test whether TCR sequence diversity was altered and clonal T-cell expansion was caused by ivuxolimab. Patients were allowed to have had prior anti-PD-1, anti-PD-L1 or anti-CTLA-4 therapy, and around 43% of the dose-escalation patients had been treated with checkpoint inhibitors. Intravenous ivuxolimab was administered to patients every 2 weeks at six dose levels: 0.01, 0.1, 0.3, 1.5, 3 and 10 mg/kg. The paper describes the monotherapy dose-escalation part (N = 52 patients) of the phase I trial of ivuxolimab. In the dose-escalation cohort, roughly 82% of patients were male, and the mean age was 60 years with a range of about 20 to 80. Of the approximately 50 dose-escalation patients, hepatocellular carcinoma was present in around 20, melanoma in some 15, renal cell carcinoma in 9 and head and neck cancer in 9. The investigation overall reported the following: At doses of 0.1 to 3.0 mg/kg, clonal expansion of both CD4+ and CD8+ T cells in blood was seen between baseline and week 6. Low levels of normalized T-cell clonal expansion were also shown by some nonresponding patients. Partial responders in the 0.1-3.0 mg/kg groups had among the lowest normalized peripheral clonal expansion, especially among CD8+ T cells. On average, CD8+ T cells showed more expanded clones than CD4+ T cells after ivuxolimab. Which antigens the clonally expanded peripheral T cells were specific for was not determined.

Genomic DNA was isolated from the sorted cells so that the TCRbeta CDR3 region could be sequenced. The immunoSEQ Assay was used to sequence the TCRbeta CDR3 regions. TCRdb carries this immuneACCESS record with in-frame sequences only. Its versions omit some clonotypes, under half of them owing to an unresolved V gene in the studies checked, with the rest unexplained. A total of approximately 75,000 clones appear in this sample, over 75% of them only once. The leading ten clones occupy 5% to 6.5% of the sample. Comments on this clone: No antigen is known for it. Base-call qualities are not available, and no considerably larger clone is one nucleotide away.

The germline V gene (reference sequence) supplies CDR1 MNHNY and CDR2 SVGAGI. V was cut back by 4 bases and J by 3 bases, leaving a gap of 10 bases between them. Reading from cysteine to phenylalanine, the CDR3 counts 15 amino acids. The entry retains the CDR3 DNA only, 45 bases that are in frame from base 1. Patients with autoimmune disease history or receiving systemic immunosuppression were excluded from the trial. Peripheral blood for TCR sequencing was collected from all dose cohorts at baseline, on cycle 4 day 1, and on cycle 7 day 1. The samples were drawn from a first-in-human, open-label, multicenter phase I dose-escalation trial of ivuxolimab. Adults with locally advanced or metastatic melanoma, renal cell, hepatocellular, or head and neck squamous cell carcinoma were enrolled in the trial. CD4+ and CD8+ T cells were sorted separately from peripheral blood before TCR sequencing.

The clonotype comes from an adult with an advanced solid tumor such as melanoma, head and neck, liver or kidney cancer. This material consisted of CD4+ or CD8+ T cells sorted from blood, taken in a trial of the OX40 agonist ivuxolimab. The chain is assembled from TRBV6-6 and TRBJ2-6, with the identity of the D gene unclear. For the CDR3, the sequence is CASSSPGGGANVLTF. The DNA is as follows: TGTGCCAGCAGTTCCCCCGGTGGTGGGGCCAACGTCCTGACTTTC.